Included here is one T cell receptor (beta chain) sequence, with context. This clone was seen only a few times. This receptor's antigen is unknown. Per-nucleotide qualities are absent, and no much larger clonotype sits a single base away. The germline V gene sets CDR1 to SNHLY and CDR2 to FYNNEI. Counted from cysteine to phenylalanine, this CDR3 has 15 amino acids. The kept DNA is CDR3 alone, 45 bases in frame from the first base. The germline ends are 17 bases apart after V is trimmed by 4 bases and J by 5 bases. The immunoSEQ Assay, a bias-controlled multiplex PCR, was used to amplify TCRbeta CDR3 regions from genomic DNA. In the original analysis: The number of nucleated cells in each sample was estimated from the amplification of reference gene primers within the assay. To quantify the absolute abundance of each unique TCRbeta CDR3 rearrangement, sequence reads were collapsed and filtered. For each sample, productive Simpson clonality was calculated as the square root of Simpson's diversity index across productive rearrangements. As stored in TCRdb, this immuneACCESS dataset retains in-frame rearrangements with V and J assigned. A fraction of the clones does not appear; measured against another copy, unresolved V genes explain less than half of the discrepancy, and the remainder lacks a known reason. D and trimming were read from the DNA, whereas the V and J calls and clone size are those reported in that table. This sample gives around 60,000 clones in total; around 77% of them show up just once. The top ten clonotypes cover more than 4% of the sample.

The data were obtained in a study of blood T cell repertoires in COVID-19 (dated by TCRdb to 2019 to 2021). Regarding the research as a whole: Samples covering the acute and convalescent phases of COVID-19 were provided by collaborators in the United States, Italy and Spain. The prospective study material was composed of cDNA or gDNA derived from T cells, B-cell-depleted T cells, or PBMCs. The dataset comprised deeply sampled blood TCRbeta repertoires from subjects exposed to, actively infected with, or recovered from COVID-19. HLA class I and class II types, where available, came from metadata supplied by the sample provider rather than from assay-based typing. The repertoires were made available in a free public database intended to serve as a resource for research on the immune response to SARS-CoV-2. Samples were obtained from the ongoing ImmuneRACE study (first 160 participants) and from about 1,300 subjects provided by 6 global collaborators. Nearly every sample came with metadata listing a de-identified subject ID, COVID-19 status, age in years and sex.

One collaborating source in Seattle enrolled patients while the patients were actively infected and followed the patients over time throughout the course of disease. The collaborating institutions used their own protocols to collect whole blood in K2EDTA tubes. For TCRbeta analysis, collaborators shipped samples as frozen whole blood, isolated PBMCs, or DNA extracted from either of those sample types. The study at large found these results: Clinical and demographic metadata were provided uncurated, with the amount varying by source and participant.

The clonotype comes from a woman between 65 and 79 years old with COVID-19, enrolled during active disease. Sequenced material: peripheral blood. This chain is built from TRBV2 and TRBJ2-5; the D gene is perhaps TRBD2, on 6 matching bases. At the DNA level, the sequence is TGTGCCAGCAGTGCCGGATTCGGGAGCAGGGAGACCCAGTACTTC. This encodes CASSAGFGSRETQYF.